Below, one T cell receptor (beta chain) is given with its context. The CDR3 consists of 14 residues. CDR1 SGHTS and CDR2 YDEGEE come from the germline V gene. The trim removed 8 bases at V and 0 bases at J, leaving 5 bases unmatched. These data originate in a study of blood T cell repertoires in COVID-19. Original methodology: Nucleated cell number was recorded as an estimate derived from reference gene primer amplification. Libraries were prepared by immunoSEQ multiplex PCR; TCRdb keeps only in-frame clonotypes and omits some of them. V, J and clone size are those of that table, while D and trimming were read from the DNA. Among about 120,000 clones listed, approximately 71% were seen once.

The V and J genes are TRBV5-8 and TRBJ1-1, with 9 bases matching TRBD1. The sequenced sample consisted of peripheral blood. The receptor comes from a human donor in a cohort sampled during active COVID-19. The CDR3 DNA reads TGTGCCAGTGAGACAGGGGGTTTGAACACTGAAGCTTTCTTT. This translates into CASETGGLNTEAFF.